The clone carrying this T cell receptor (beta chain) showed up just a few times. This specimen comes from a study of blood T cell repertoires in COVID-19. Study context: Samples of COVID-19 (acute and convalescent) were obtained from the United States, Italy and Spain.

The assay was immunoSEQ multiplex PCR, and TCRdb's table has in-frame clones only and misses some. The repertoire includes more than 150,000 clones, around four fifths of them detected once, and around 16% sits in the top ten. Grouping used clinical history reported by participants in a survey and questionnaire. Among Cohort 3 donors, those recovered had two negative PCRs, clearance, or symptom resolution. Sequenced sample: PBMCs or T cells enriched from blood (not recorded which). The clonotype originates from a woman aged 50 to 60 who had recovered from COVID-19.

DNA of the CDR3: TGTGCCAGCTTGGACAGCCTCAATCAGCCCCAGCATTTT. Translating it yields CASLDSLNQPQHF. The rearrangement joins TRBV28 to TRBJ1-5; D is perhaps TRBD1 (6 bases). The V end lost 8 bases, the J end lost 3 bases, and 11 bases lay between the germline ends. Germline values: CDR1 MDHEN, CDR2 SYDVKM. This CDR3 is built from 13 residues.